This TCR beta chain was sequenced for a study of blood T cell repertoires in COVID-19. V was shortened by 4 bases and J by 5 bases, with 14 bases between the two germline ends. This CDR3 has 13 residues. Germline values: CDR1 SQVTM, CDR2 ANQGSEA. Original methodology: How many nucleated cells were present was estimated from reference gene primer amplification. Sequencing used immunoSEQ multiplex PCR; TCRdb keeps in-frame clones, though not all of them. V, J and clone size reflect that table, while D and trimming were determined from the DNA. The sample consists of around 300,000 clones, 85% to 90% of them appearing once.

The TCR comes from a woman between 45 and 65 years old with COVID-19, enrolled during active disease. Input material: peripheral blood. The genes are TRBV29-1 and TRBJ2-5; possibly TRBD2 for D (6 bases). CDR3: CSVALASEETQYF. As DNA, the CDR3 is TGCAGCGTTGCGCTAGCGTCGGAGGAGACCCAGTACTTC.